This record looks at one TCR beta chain sequence and its context. Its antigen is unidentified. The data originate from a study of cytomegalovirus exposure and HLA in healthy donors. Overall study: Sequencing of around 200 million T cells in an earlier analysis found roughly 120 million unique TCR beta sequences. Study-wide results and limits: A link between a missense DCLRE1C variant and TCR beta V- and J-gene trimming emerged from a later analysis. Later analysis revealed greater clonal expansion in HLA-associated TCR beta chains than in equally common others. In an earlier analysis, productive rearrangement rates for most beta V segments clustered near 87% or 30%.

PCR amplification relied on 60 Vbeta primers (plus 13 Jbeta primers). Profiling relied on immunoSEQ multiplex PCR, and the TCRdb table lists in-frame clones only, not all of them. Here the sample spans under 200,000 clones, about 71% being singletons. The germline V gene encodes CDR1 MDHEN and CDR2 SYDVKM. The CDR3 is made up of 11 amino acids. The V and J ends lost 3 bases and 12 bases, in that order; junction bases with no gene match: 2. The rearrangement uses TRBV28 and TRBJ2-3; 8 nucleotides agree with TRBD2. This TCR was sampled from a woman aged 30 to 39 in good health and CMV-seronegative. Specimen: PBMCs. CDR3: CASSFREGQYF. DNA of the CDR3: TGTGCCAGCAGTTTTCGGGAGGGACAGTATTTT.